This TCR beta chain was sequenced in a study of blood T cell repertoires in COVID-19. Method: immunoSEQ multiplex PCR; TCRdb's copy keeps in-frame clones and lacks some. The sample shows some 400,000 clones, around 87% of them seen only once. The cohort comprised adults aged about 18 to 100 years residing in some 24 US areas. In assigning cohorts, the study relied on participant-reported clinical history. Germline CDR1 KGHSH, CDR2 LQKENI. V lost 7 bases, J lost 0 bases, and 2 bases stayed unmatched. The CDR3 spans 13 residues. The gene calls are TRBV18 and TRBJ1-1; TRBD1 aligns across 7 bases. The TCR sequence derives from a man younger than 45 who had recovered from COVID-19. The source material was PBMCs or T cells enriched from blood (not recorded which). CDR3 coding DNA: TGTGCCAGCTTGGGACAGATGAACACTGAAGCTTTCTTT. Its protein is CASLGQMNTEAFF.